This TCR beta chain emerged from a study of identical twins. Findings and limits, study-wide: With monozygotic twins, out-of-frame TCR alpha sharing exceeded what models estimated. The abundant beta clonotypes from cord blood had fewer insertions, and memory repertoires had none of this. Invariant populations such as MAIT and iNKT cells could partly muddle zero-insertion analyses. Conclusions relied on cross-sectional statistical analysis, not following the same donors.

With respect to this clonotype: Its target is unknown.

A single record per CDR3 protein comes from TCRdb applying MiXCR to the 5' RACE reads. The sample has approximately 1.8 million distinct CDR3 sequences, under 35% seen once. The material sequenced was cord blood. The sequence was collected from a newborn girl in good health.

In DNA, the CDR3 is TGTGCCAGCAGAAACAGGGTATCCTACGAGCAGTACTTC. Residues: CASRNRVSYEQYF. The rearrangement links TRBV12-3 or TRBV12-4 to TRBJ2-7, with D perhaps TRBD1 (6 bases). The ends were cut back, 6 bases at V and 1 base at J, with 10 bases in the middle. CDR3 length: 13 residues.